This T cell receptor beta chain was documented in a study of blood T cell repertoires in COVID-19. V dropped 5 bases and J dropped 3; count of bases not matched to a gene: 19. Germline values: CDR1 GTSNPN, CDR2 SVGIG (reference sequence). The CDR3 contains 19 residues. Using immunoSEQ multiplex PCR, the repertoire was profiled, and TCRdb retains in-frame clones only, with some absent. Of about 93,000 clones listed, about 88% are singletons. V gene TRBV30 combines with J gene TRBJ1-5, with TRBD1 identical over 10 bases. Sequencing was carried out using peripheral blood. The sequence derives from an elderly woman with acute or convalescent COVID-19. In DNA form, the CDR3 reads TGTGCCTGGTCTCTAAACCCGGGACAGGGGAGTGCAAACAATCAGCCCCAGCATTTT. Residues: CAWSLNPGQGSANNQPQHF.